Presented here are 19 T cell receptor beta chains from one specimen sequenced in a study of OX40 agonist ivuxolimab in advanced cancers. Some clones are missing from TCRdb's copy, which holds only in-frame ones; the method was immunoSEQ multiplex PCR. Of about 80,000 clones in the sample, roughly 81% are singletons; the top ten hold roughly 25%. Sequenced here: CD4+ or CD8+ T cells sorted from blood, sampled in a trial of the OX40 agonist ivuxolimab. Source of these receptors: an adult with an advanced solid tumor such as melanoma, head and neck, liver or kidney cancer.

Note on this clone: The same CDR3 is also encoded by other DNA sequences in this sample. The V call is TRBV20-1, the J call TRBJ2-1; no reliable D call. In germline, CDR1 is DFQATT, CDR2 SNEGSKA (reference sequence). This CDR3 region has 11 residues. V lost 3 bases and J lost 3, with 3 bases in between. CDR3 residues: CSARLYNEQFF. In DNA, the CDR3 is TGCAGTGCTAGGCTCTACAATGAGCAGTTCTTC.

The rearrangement uses TRBV28 and TRBJ1-2; D unresolved. Trimming shortened V by 5 bases and J by 3 bases, and 10 bases separated the two germline ends. CDR3 size: 13 residues. Germline V gives CDR1 MDHEN, CDR2 SYDVKM. The chain's CDR3 is CASSPPPHYGYTF. In DNA form, the CDR3 reads TGTGCCAGCAGTCCCCCCCCGCACTATGGCTACACCTTC.

The chain uses TRBV11-2 and TRBJ2-3, with 11 bases identical to TRBD1. This CDR3 is built from 16 residues. Germline CDR1 is SGHAT and CDR2 is FQNNGV. Trimming cost V 2 bases and J 4 bases; bases outside gene matches: 5. CDR3 loop: CASSLYRTGGPDTQYF. CDR3 in DNA: TGTGCCAGCAGCTTATATCGGACAGGGGGCCCAGATACGCAGTATTTT.

The genes are TRBV27 and TRBJ1-6; 9 bases agree with TRBD1. Germline CDR1 MNHEY, CDR2 SMNVEV (reference sequence). CDR3 size: 17 residues. V dropped 3 bases and J dropped 7; count of bases not matched to a gene: 10. The CDR3 sequence is CASSLRRGQGSNSPLHF. The CDR3 coding sequence is TGTGCCAGCAGTTTGCGACGTGGACAGGGGTCAAATTCACCCCTCCACTTT.

The chain joins TRBV19 to TRBJ2-1; 8 bases are shared with TRBD2. V dropped 3 bases and J dropped 8; count of bases not matched to a gene: 9. Germline CDR1 reads LNHDA; CDR2 reads SQIVND (reference sequence). The CDR3 consists of 15 residues. CDR3 loop: CASSIRTSPDDEQFF. The CDR3, as DNA: TGTGCCAGTAGTATTCGGACTAGCCCTGACGATGAGCAGTTCTTC.

The rearrangement links TRBV7-9 to TRBJ2-5; D could derive from TRBD1 or TRBD2 (5 bases each). With the DNA end fitting TRBJ2-7 better, the J assignment may be wrong. Germline CDR1 is SEHNR and CDR2 is FQNEAQ (reference sequence). This CDR3 is 15 amino acids long. CDR3 nucleotide sequence: TGTGCCAGCAGCTTAAGGGGTCACGGGACCTACGAGCAGTACTTC. This gives the protein CASSLRGHGTYEQYF.

The chain couples TRBV19 to TRBJ2-1; 8 positions match TRBD2. The ends lost 7 bases at V and 2 bases at J; junction bases unmatched: 10. This CDR3 is 16 amino acids long. Germline V gene lookup returns CDR1 LNHDA and CDR2 SQIVND (reference sequence). Here the CDR3 DNA reads TGTGCCAGTAACTCCCCGGGGGGGAGCGCCTACAATGAGCAGTTCTTC. It encodes CASNSPGGSAYNEQFF.

The chain carries TRBV5-8 and TRBJ1-5; D is undetermined. V shed 2 bases and J shed 5 bases, with 14 bases lying between them. Per germline, CDR1 SGHTS and CDR2 YDEGEE. The CDR3 loop spans 15 amino acids. In nucleotides, the CDR3 is TGTGCCAGCAGCTTAGGACTATTCCACGATCAGCCCCAGCATTTT. Its protein product is CASSLGLFHDQPQHF.

V usage is TRBV19 and J usage is TRBJ2-3; 7 bases match TRBD1. V shed 5 bases and J 4 bases; nucleotides not matched to a gene: 6. The CDR3 loop spans 14 amino acids. CDR1 is LNHDA and CDR2 is SQIVND in the germline V gene (reference sequence). CDR3 amino acids: CASSSGTEADTQYF. The CDR3, as DNA: TGTGCCAGTAGTTCCGGGACAGAGGCAGATACGCAGTATTTT.

This chain uses TRBV6-5 with TRBJ1-2; the match to TRBD1 covers 7 bases. V lost 2 bases, J lost 5 bases, and 2 bases stayed unmatched. Germline V gene sequence: CDR1 MNHEY, CDR2 SVGAGI. CDR3 length: 13 residues. The CDR3 loop is CASSYDRVYGYTF. The CDR3 DNA reads TGTGCCAGCAGTTACGACAGGGTATATGGCTACACCTTC.

This chain connects TRBV6-5 to TRBJ1-6; D is uncertain. CDR1 MNHEY and CDR2 SVGAGI come from the germline V gene. Deletions cut 2 bases from V and 7 bases from J, with 9 bases between. The CDR3 spans 14 residues. The CDR3: CASSYPGKNSPLHF. CDR3 DNA: TGTGCCAGCAGTTACCCCGGGAAAAATTCACCCCTCCACTTT.

The gene calls are TRBV5-1 and TRBJ1-4; possibly TRBD1 for D (6 bases). This CDR3 spans 14 amino acids. V dropped 0 bases and J dropped 6 bases, with 9 bases sitting between them. Germline CDR1 is SGHRS and CDR2 is YFSETQ. The CDR3 reads CASSLGGQHEKLFF. In nucleotides, the CDR3 is TGCGCCAGCAGCTTGGGCGGACAGCATGAAAAACTGTTTTTT.

This chain joins TRBV7-2 and TRBJ2-1, with unresolved D. The V end lost 4 bases, the J end lost 2 bases, and 12 bases lay between the germline ends. The CDR3 has 15 residues. Per germline, CDR1 SGHTA and CDR2 FQGNSA. The CDR3 DNA follows: TGTGCCAGCAGCTACGACCCAGTTCCCTACAATGAGCAGTTCTTC. Translated, it gives CASSYDPVPYNEQFF.

This clone was seen a single time. The rearrangement links TRBV6-5 to TRBJ2-7, with D unresolved. CDR1 is MNHEY, CDR2 SVGAGI, per germline. This CDR3 has 12 residues. With 5 bases removed from V and 0 bases from J, the gap between germline ends came to 5 bases. DNA of the CDR3: TGTGCCAGCAGTCCGAGCTCCTACGAGCAGTACTTC. Protein sequence: CASSPSSYEQYF.

The chain links TRBV30 to TRBJ2-5; 11 bases align to TRBD2. CDR3 length: 12 residues. J was trimmed by 5 bases and V by 4 bases; bases with no gene match: 0. Germline CDR1 is GTSNPN and CDR2 is SVGIG (reference sequence). CDR3 loop: CAWTSGGETQYF. The CDR3 DNA follows: TGTGCCTGGACTAGCGGGGGGGAGACCCAGTACTTC.

The V and J genes are TRBV6-6 and TRBJ2-2; D remains ambiguous. The CDR3 loop spans 13 amino acids. The germline V gene encodes CDR1 MNHNY and CDR2 SVGAGI (reference sequence). The V and J ends lost 4 bases and 6 bases respectively, with 9 bases between them. In DNA form, the CDR3 reads TGTGCCAGCAGTTCGTTGTACGCCGGGGAGCTGTTTTTT. Translating it yields CASSSLYAGELFF.

The chain is built from TRBV2 and TRBJ2-7; no firm D call. Trimming pared 4 bases from V and 7 bases from J, leaving 14 bases between. Germline CDR1 reads SNHLY; CDR2 reads FYNNEI. This CDR3 comprises 13 residues. CDR3 protein: CASSAFLGWEQYF. Written as DNA, the CDR3 is TGTGCCAGCAGTGCATTTCTGGGATGGGAGCAGTACTTC. The full variable domain, completed using reference TRBV2 and TRBJ2-7, is EPEVTQTPSHQVTQMGQEVILRCVPISNHLYFYWYRQILGQKVEFLVSFYNNEISEKSEIFDDQFSVERPDGSNFTLKIRSTKLEDSAMYFCASSAFLGWEQYFGPGTRLTVT.

The rearrangement uses TRBV5-1 and TRBJ1-1, with 7 bases matching TRBD1. CDR1 and CDR2 from the germline V gene are SGHRS and YFSETQ. The CDR3 runs 14 residues. The J segment lost 3 bases and the V segment lost 4 bases, leaving 6 bases of the junction unmatched. The CDR3 DNA is TGCGCCAGCAGCCTACGACAGGGTGACACTGAAGCTTTCTTT. Translated, it gives CASSLRQGDTEAFF.

The genes are TRBV9 and TRBJ2-7; D is undetermined. Looked up from germline, CDR1 is SGDLS and CDR2 is YYNGEE. The CDR3 spans 14 residues. Trimming stripped 0 bases from V and 3 bases from J, with 10 bases between. This chain's CDR3 is CASSVGGDHYEQYF. CDR3 DNA sequence: TGTGCCAGCAGCGTAGGTGGAGACCACTACGAGCAGTACTTC.